The TCR beta chain under discussion was sequenced for a study of T-cell memory formation after mild COVID-19. Whole-study context: TCR clusters were mostly donor specific. Overall study results and limits: Confirmation was lacking for SARS-CoV-2 specificity of second-wave clones that peaked on day 37. A subset of responding clones appeared in pre-infection memory, suggesting cross-reactive memory joined.

This clonotype was counted only a few times. As yet, its antigen is unknown. This CDR3 spans 15 amino acids. V was clipped by 3 bases and J by 9 bases, with 18 bases between them. CDR1 is LGHNA and CDR2 is YSLEER in the germline V gene. TCRdb itself ran the 5' RACE reads through MiXCR, one entry per CDR3 protein. Among 100,000 to 150,000 distinct CDR3 sequences, approximately 15% were seen once, and the ten largest hold roughly 5%. This receptor was taken from a man aged 18 to 30 who had mild COVID-19 (a few samples of this study predate the infection). Cell type and time point are not known. This chain links TRBV4-3 with TRBJ2-1; D is uncertain. Specimen: PBMCs or a T cell subset sorted from them (not recorded which). The chain's CDR3 is CASSQGTLWGGEQFF. CDR3 nucleotide sequence: TGCGCCAGCAGCCAGGGAACGCTATGGGGTGGTGAGCAGTTCTTC.